This TCR beta chain was profiled in a study of OX40 agonist ivuxolimab in advanced cancers. Concerning the study at large: The costimulatory receptor OX40 (CD134) was targeted by ivuxolimab, a fully human IgG2 agonistic monoclonal antibody. Intravenous ivuxolimab was administered to patients every 2 weeks at six dose levels: 0.01, 0.1, 0.3, 1.5, 3 and 10 mg/kg. Of the roughly 52 dose-escalation patients, hepatocellular carcinoma was present in about 19, melanoma in around 15, renal cell carcinoma in 9 and head and neck cancer in 9. A male proportion of roughly 85% and a mean age of around 60 years, ranging from roughly 20 to 80, were recorded for the dose-escalation cohort. Prior anti-PD-1, anti-PD-L1 or anti-CTLA-4 therapy was permitted, and checkpoint inhibitors had been received by less than 45% of dose-escalation patients. Partial responses occurred in three dose-escalation patients, of whom one had hepatocellular carcinoma and two had cutaneous melanoma. Peripheral TCRbeta sequencing aimed to test whether ivuxolimab altered TCR sequence diversity and caused clonal T-cell expansion. The monotherapy dose-escalation portion (N ≈ 52 patients) of the phase I ivuxolimab trial is reported in the paper.

Genomic DNA was extracted from sorted cells for sequencing of the TCRbeta CDR3 region. The immunoSEQ Assay was used to sequence the TCRbeta CDR3 regions. Imported from immuneACCESS, the table was reduced by TCRdb to in-frame sequences with V and J called. These copies leave out some clones; in studies compared against another copy, an unresolved V gene accounts for under half, and the cause of the remainder is not known. This sample has about 78,000 clones in its table, and roughly four fifths of those were observed once. The leading ten clones occupy around 0.45% of the sample. The study at large found these results: Low levels of normalized T-cell clonal expansion were also seen in some nonresponding patients. On average, CD8+ T cells showed more expanded clones than CD4+ T cells after ivuxolimab. At doses from 0.1 to 3.0 mg/kg, clonal expansion was seen in both CD4+ and CD8+ blood T cells between baseline and week 6. In the 0.1-3.0 mg/kg groups, partial responders were among the patients with the lowest normalized peripheral clonal expansion, particularly in CD8+ T cells. The antigen specificity of the clonally expanded peripheral T cells was not determined.

Patients with a history of autoimmune disease or receiving systemic immunosuppression were excluded from the trial. Peripheral blood for TCR sequencing was collected from all dose cohorts at baseline, on cycle 4 day 1, and on cycle 7 day 1. The samples were taken from a phase I, first-in-human, multicenter, open-label dose-escalation trial of ivuxolimab. Adults with locally advanced or metastatic melanoma, renal cell, hepatocellular, or head and neck squamous cell carcinoma were enrolled in the trial. Before TCR sequencing, CD4+ T cells and CD8+ T cells from peripheral blood were sorted into separate populations. For this clone: Its antigen is unknown. Base quality data are lacking; no much larger clone is found one base away.

CDR1 SGHRS and CDR2 YFSETQ were looked up in the germline V gene. The CDR3 contains 14 residues, cysteine and phenylalanine counted. Just CDR3 DNA is preserved here, 42 bases in frame from base 1. The V end loses 0 bases and the J end loses 6 bases, and a stretch of 13 bases separates them. The input for sequencing was CD4+ or CD8+ T cells sorted from blood, taken in a trial of the OX40 agonist ivuxolimab. The rearranged chain carries TRBV5-1 and TRBJ2-7; the D gene is possibly TRBD1, with 6 bases matching. The sequence derives from an adult with an advanced solid tumor such as melanoma, head and neck, liver or kidney cancer. The CDR3 protein sequence reads: CASSLAGTIREQYF. The nucleotides read TGCGCCAGCAGCTTGGCCGGGACAATACGCGAGCAGTACTTC.